These T cell receptor beta chains were read from a single sample in a study of shared clonotypes between healthy human individuals. Sequencing used immunoSEQ multiplex PCR; TCRdb keeps in-frame clones, though not all of them. Found here are 2,100,000 or so clones, around 95% of them singletons; the top ten hold approximately 0.13%. Material: naive CD4+ T cells sorted from blood. The receptors come from a man younger than 30 in good health. The CDR3 runs from the conserved cysteine through the conserved F or W. The order of the fields is clone size, J gene, V gene, D gene, CDR3 protein, CDR3 DNA. D genes are given only for firm matches. Size tells how often a clone was seen (once, few, many) or the class of an expanded clone, and some rows leave it out.

.,TRBJ1-1,TRBV7-8,.,CASSPEGTGAFF,TGTGCCAGCAGCCCCGAGGGGACCGGAGCTTTCTTT
.,TRBJ1-2,TRBV19,TRBD1,CASSNQAGGYGYTF,TGTGCCAGTAGTAATCAGGCAGGGGGCTATGGCTACACCTTC
.,TRBJ2-7,TRBV18,.,CASSPPIRGYEQYF,TGTGCCAGCTCACCACCGATCAGGGGCTACGAGCAGTACTTC
once,TRBJ2-3,TRBV5-6,.,CASQKGPALRSQYF,TGTGCCAGCCAGAAGGGCCCCGCTTTGAGGTCACAGTATTTT
.,TRBJ1-1,TRBV5-1,.,CASSFRDNTEAFF,TGCGCCAGCAGCTTTCGGGATAACACTGAAGCTTTCTTT
.,TRBJ2-7,TRBV18,.,CASSPMGFYEQYF,TGTGCCAGCTCACCAATGGGATTCTACGAGCAGTACTTC
.,TRBJ1-6,TRBV5-1,TRBD1,CASSLALPGQGPMALHF,TGCGCCAGCAGCTTGGCCTTACCGGGACAGGGACCCATGGCCCTCCACTTT
.,TRBJ1-6,TRBV9,.,CASSVGLGLNNSPLHF,TGTGCCAGCAGCGTGGGTCTCGGGCTTAATAATTCACCCCTCCACTTT
.,TRBJ2-3,TRBV7-7,.,CASSLGTPPSTDTQYF,TGTGCTAGCAGCTTAGGGACTCCCCCTAGCACAGATACGCAGTATTTT
.,TRBJ1-1,TRBV18,.,CASSPPMGTRNTEAFF,TGTGCCAGCTCACCACCTATGGGGACACGAAACACTGAAGCTTTCTTT
few,TRBJ1-4,TRBV2,.,CASRQRLKLFF,TGTGCCAGCAGGCAGCGGCTTAAACTGTTTTTT
.,TRBJ2-7,TRBV27,.,CASSPTLGGGEQYF,TGTGCCAGCAGCCCGACCTTAGGAGGTGGCGAGCAGTACTTC
.,TRBJ2-5,TRBV6-5,.,CASSGRTVAGETQYF,TGTGCCAGCAGTGGTCGGACGGTCGCGGGGGAGACCCAGTACTTC
.,TRBJ2-5,TRBV18,TRBD2,CASSPPGTSVETQYF,TGTGCCAGCTCACCTCCCGGGACTAGCGTGGAGACCCAGTACTTC
.,TRBJ1-1,TRBV5-6,TRBD1,CASSPYRGTAEAFF,TGTGCCAGCAGCCCATACAGGGGAACAGCTGAAGCTTTCTTT
.,TRBJ2-5,TRBV29-1,TRBD2,CSVGRSGTKQETQYF,TGCAGCGTTGGCCGGAGCGGGACGAAACAAGAGACCCAGTACTTC
.,TRBJ1-5,TRBV6-6,TRBD1,CASSYQGEKNQPQHF,TGTGCCAGCAGTTACCAGGGGGAAAAAAATCAGCCCCAGCATTTT
.,TRBJ1-5,TRBV10-3,.,CAISESGVLVNSNQPQHF,TGTGCCATCAGTGAGTCGGGGGTCCTCGTGAATAGCAATCAGCCCCAGCATTTT
.,TRBJ1-1,TRBV7-9,.,CASSFGMNTEAFF,TGTGCCAGCAGCTTCGGGATGAACACTGAAGCTTTCTTT
.,TRBJ2-2,TRBV29-1,TRBD1,CSAGDRTGSGELFF,TGCAGCGCCGGTGATCGGACAGGGTCCGGGGAGCTGTTTTTT
.,TRBJ1-5,TRBV19,.,CASTRTVTNQPQHF,TGTGCCAGTACCCGGACAGTTACAAATCAGCCCCAGCATTTT
.,TRBJ1-4,TRBV18,.,CASSPPRGGVGEKLFF,TGTGCCAGCTCACCACCGAGGGGCGGGGTCGGTGAAAAACTGTTTTTT
.,TRBJ2-5,TRBV9,TRBD2,CASSYQAGGAETQYF,TGTGCCAGCAGCTATCAAGCGGGGGGGGCAGAGACCCAGTACTTC
.,TRBJ2-7,TRBV5-4,TRBD1,CASSLEGTGKVGEQYF,TGTGCCAGCAGCTTGGAGGGGACAGGGAAGGTGGGAGAGCAGTACTTC
.,TRBJ2-5,TRBV29-1,TRBD2,CSVREGLETQYF,TGCAGCGTGCGGGAGGGCCTAGAGACCCAGTACTTC
.,TRBJ1-4,TRBV30,.,CAFKGFEKLFF,TGTGCCTTTAAGGGGTTTGAAAAACTGTTTTTT
once,TRBJ1-6,TRBV30,TRBD1,CAWGTGSSYNSPLHF,TGTGCCTGGGGGACAGGTAGCTCCTATAATTCACCCCTCCACTTT
.,TRBJ1-6,TRBV7-8,.,CASSHRDYGNSPLHF,TGTGCCAGCAGCCACCGGGACTATGGTAATTCACCCCTCCACTTT
.,TRBJ2-7,TRBV30,TRBD1,CAWSVGGRAYEQYF,TGTGCCTGGAGTGTAGGGGGCAGGGCATACGAGCAGTACTTC
once,TRBJ1-4,TRBV5-1,TRBD1,CASSRNPGQSNEKLFF,TGCGCCAGCAGCCGAAACCCGGGACAGAGTAATGAAAAACTGTTTTTT
.,TRBJ1-6,TRBV6-6,.,CASSPQGFLHF,TGTGCCAGCAGCCCACAGGGCTTCCTCCACTTT
once,TRBJ1-5,TRBV5-6,.,CASSEGQGFGNQPQHF,TGTGCCAGCAGCGAAGGGCAGGGGTTCGGCAATCAGCCCCAGCATTTT
.,TRBJ2-7,TRBV6-1,TRBD1,CASRGQGAYEQYF,TGTGCCAGCAGGGGACAGGGGGCATACGAGCAGTACTTC
.,TRBJ2-1,TRBV5-6,.,CASSFWVGSYNEQFF,TGTGCCAGCAGCTTTTGGGTAGGCTCCTACAATGAGCAGTTCTTC
.,TRBJ2-1,TRBV29-1,TRBD2,CSVASGRALYNEQFF,TGCAGCGTTGCTAGCGGGAGGGCCCTTTACAATGAGCAGTTCTTC
.,TRBJ2-7,TRBV5-6,.,CASSLVGPYEQYF,TGTGCCAGCAGCTTGGTCGGGCCGTACGAGCAGTACTTC
.,TRBJ2-5,TRBV28,.,CASSFSGLAQYF,TGTGCCAGCAGTTTCTCCGGGCTGGCCCAGTACTTC
.,TRBJ1-3,TRBV6-5,TRBD1,CASTQTRTGENTIYF,TGTGCCAGCACCCAGACTAGGACAGGGGAAAACACCATATATTTT
.,TRBJ2-1,TRBV5-1,.,CASSHDSRAYNEQFF,TGCGCCAGCAGCCACGACAGCCGAGCCTACAATGAGCAGTTCTTC
.,TRBJ2-3,TRBV9,.,CASSVDPNVNTQYF,TGTGCCAGCAGCGTAGATCCGAATGTGAATACGCAGTATTTT
once,TRBJ2-3,TRBV25-1,TRBD2,CASSEGLGGRVKDTQYF,TGTGCCAGCAGTGAGGGGTTGGGAGGGAGAGTAAAAGATACGCAGTATTTT
.,TRBJ1-2,TRBV20-1,.,CSASVGGGYTF,TGCAGTGCTAGTGTGGGGGGAGGCTACACCTTC
.,TRBJ1-4,TRBV28,TRBD1,CASSPRDRNEKLFF,TGTGCCAGCAGTCCTCGGGACAGGAATGAAAAACTGTTTTTT
.,TRBJ2-7,TRBV11-2,TRBD1,CASSRQGTYEQYF,TGTGCCAGCAGCCGACAGGGTACCTACGAGCAGTACTTC
.,TRBJ1-2,TRBV5-1,.,CASSLQRDGYTF,TGCGCCAGCAGCTTGCAGAGGGATGGCTACACCTTC
.,TRBJ1-3,TRBV10-3,TRBD1,CAIRGQGLSSGNTIYF,TGTGCCATCAGGGGACAGGGGTTGAGCTCTGGAAACACCATATATTTT
.,TRBJ2-1,TRBV6-6,.,CASSYAEYNEQFF,TGTGCCAGCAGTTACGCAGAGTACAATGAGCAGTTCTTC
.,TRBJ1-6,TRBV15,.,CATSSGAIQNSPLHF,TGTGCCACCAGCAGTGGGGCGATACAGAATTCACCCCTCCACTTT
few,TRBJ1-2,TRBV11-2,TRBD1,CASRKGRDREAYTF,TGTGCCAGCAGGAAAGGCCGGGACAGGGAAGCCTACACCTTC
.,TRBJ1-6,TRBV6-5,.,CASSRQINNSPLHF,TGTGCCAGCAGTCGACAAATCAATAATTCACCCCTCCACTTT
.,TRBJ1-1,TRBV5-1,.,CASSLATELRAFF,TGCGCCAGCAGCTTGGCCACGGAACTTCGGGCTTTCTTT
.,TRBJ1-1,TRBV10-1,.,CASAVQPNTEAFF,TGCGCCAGCGCGGTCCAACCGAACACTGAAGCTTTCTTT
once,TRBJ2-7,TRBV29-1,.,CSVVTYLGRGSYEQYF,TGCAGCGTTGTGACCTACCTCGGGCGGGGCTCCTACGAGCAGTACTTC
.,TRBJ1-2,TRBV14,.,CASSPDPTLNYGYTF,TGTGCCAGCAGTCCTGACCCAACCTTAAACTATGGCTACACCTTC